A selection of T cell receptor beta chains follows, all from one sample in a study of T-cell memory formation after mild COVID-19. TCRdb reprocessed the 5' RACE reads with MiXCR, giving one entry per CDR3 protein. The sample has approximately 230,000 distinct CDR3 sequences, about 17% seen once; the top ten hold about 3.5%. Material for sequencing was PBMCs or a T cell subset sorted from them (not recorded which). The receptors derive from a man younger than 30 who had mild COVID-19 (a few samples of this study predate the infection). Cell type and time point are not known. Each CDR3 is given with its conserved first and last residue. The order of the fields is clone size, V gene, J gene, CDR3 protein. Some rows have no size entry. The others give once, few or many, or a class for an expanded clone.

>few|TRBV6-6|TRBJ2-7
CASFRPGQGYEQYF
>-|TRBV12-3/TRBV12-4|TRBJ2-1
CASSPMGTSSYNEQFF
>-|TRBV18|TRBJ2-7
CASSHGGGGYEQYF
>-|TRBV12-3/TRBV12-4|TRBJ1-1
CASSPVPGGTEAFF
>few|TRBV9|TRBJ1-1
CASNREGSTEAFF
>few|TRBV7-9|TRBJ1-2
CASTSIGNHGYTF
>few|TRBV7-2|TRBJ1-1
CASSFEGASRAFF
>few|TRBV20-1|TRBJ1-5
CSARDGLRPWNNQPQHF
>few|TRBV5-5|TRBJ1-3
CASSFFRGAGNTIYF
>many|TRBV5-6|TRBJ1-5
CASSLSGGDQPQHF
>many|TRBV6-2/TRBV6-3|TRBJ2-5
CASSYPKGASLWGTQYF
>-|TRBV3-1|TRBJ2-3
CASSPQVGPDTQYF
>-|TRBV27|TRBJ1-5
CASSPGWEGNQPQHF
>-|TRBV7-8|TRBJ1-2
CASSESRQESNLYGYTF
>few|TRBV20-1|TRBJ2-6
CSASSQGGANVLTF
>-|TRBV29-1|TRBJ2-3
CSVHLGDTQYF
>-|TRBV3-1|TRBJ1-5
CASSQGAANQPQHF
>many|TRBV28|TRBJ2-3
CASRGVGQDTDTQYF
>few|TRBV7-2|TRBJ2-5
CASSNNRARGETQYF
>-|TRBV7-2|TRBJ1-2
CASSLAHRVFNYGYTF
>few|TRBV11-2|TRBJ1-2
CASSSPGAGGNYGYTF
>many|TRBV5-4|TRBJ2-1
CASSLGTGLYNEQFF
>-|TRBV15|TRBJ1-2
CATSVDRDGYTF
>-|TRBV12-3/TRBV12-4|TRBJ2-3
CASSFLAGADTQYF
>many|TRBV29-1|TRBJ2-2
CSAGTGNGELFF
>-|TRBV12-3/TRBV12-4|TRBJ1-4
CASSLGTGLGKLFF